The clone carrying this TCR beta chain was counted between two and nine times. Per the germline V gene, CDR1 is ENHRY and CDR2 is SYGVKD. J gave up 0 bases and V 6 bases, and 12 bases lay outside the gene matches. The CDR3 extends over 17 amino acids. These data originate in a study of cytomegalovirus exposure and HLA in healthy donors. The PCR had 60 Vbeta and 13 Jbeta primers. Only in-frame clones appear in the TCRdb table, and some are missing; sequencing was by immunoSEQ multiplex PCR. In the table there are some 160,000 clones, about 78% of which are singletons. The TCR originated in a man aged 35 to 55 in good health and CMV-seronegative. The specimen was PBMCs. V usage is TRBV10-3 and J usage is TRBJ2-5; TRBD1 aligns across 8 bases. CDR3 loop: CAIRTGGLGADQETQYF. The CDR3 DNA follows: TGTGCCATCAGAACAGGGGGTCTTGGGGCGGACCAAGAGACCCAGTACTTC.